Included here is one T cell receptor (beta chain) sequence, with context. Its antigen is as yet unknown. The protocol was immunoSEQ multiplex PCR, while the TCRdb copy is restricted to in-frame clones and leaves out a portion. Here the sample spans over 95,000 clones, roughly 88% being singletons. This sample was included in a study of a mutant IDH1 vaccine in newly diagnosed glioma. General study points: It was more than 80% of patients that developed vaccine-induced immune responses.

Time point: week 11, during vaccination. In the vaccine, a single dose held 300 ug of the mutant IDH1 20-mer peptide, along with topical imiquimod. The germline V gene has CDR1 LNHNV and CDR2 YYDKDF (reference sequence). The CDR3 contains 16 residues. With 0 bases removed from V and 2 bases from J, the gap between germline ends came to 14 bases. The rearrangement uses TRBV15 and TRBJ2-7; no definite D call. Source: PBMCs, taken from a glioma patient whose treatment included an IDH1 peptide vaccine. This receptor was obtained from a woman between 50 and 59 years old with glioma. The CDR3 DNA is TGTGCCACCAGCAGAGATGTGGTACCTCTCCCCTACGAGCAGTACTTC. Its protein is CATSRDVVPLPYEQYF.